The clone carrying this TCR beta chain was counted between two and nine times. Its antigen remains unknown. TCR alpha and TCR beta cDNA libraries with sample barcodes and UMIs came from 5'RACE using constant-segment primers. MiXCR, applied by TCRdb to the 5' RACE reads, yields one record per CDR3 protein. In the table there are about 100,000 distinct CDR3 sequences, approximately 15% of which are singletons. This sample is drawn from a study of T-cell memory formation after mild COVID-19. Study overall: Most TCR clusters belonged to a single donor.

Study results and caveats: Among clones contracting day 15 to 85, CD4/CD8 was balanced, whereas later expanders leaned CD4+. Pre-infection memory contained some responding clones, which suggested that cross-reactive memory had joined.

After removal of 5 bases from V and 2 bases from J, the junction contained 16 bases not matched to a gene. The CDR3 loop spans 18 amino acids. Per germline, CDR1 SGHVS and CDR2 FNYEAQ. Sequencing input: PBMCs or a T cell subset sorted from them (not recorded which). The clonotype originates from a man between 18 and 35 years old who had mild COVID-19 (a few samples of this study predate the infection). Cell type and time point are not known. The chain links TRBV7-6 to TRBJ2-5; 8 bases are a match to TRBD1. The CDR3 coding sequence is TGTGCCAGCAGCCCCCATACACCGGACAGGGTGAGGCAAGAGACCCAGTACTTC. Its protein product is CASSPHTPDRVRQETQYF.